The 17 T cell receptor beta chains below come from one sample, sequenced in a study of T cell repertoires in ileal Crohn's disease. Produced via immunoSEQ multiplex PCR; TCRdb's table is partial and in-frame only. This sample yields 13,000 to 15,000 clones, of which about 82% are seen a single time; 6% to 7% belongs to the top ten. The sample taken for sequencing was ileal tissue. The origin of the receptors is an adult with Crohn's disease.

In the case of this clone: An end of the junction does not agree with germline; a read error may underlie this. V usage is TRBV2 and J usage is TRBJ2-3; possible D gene TRBD1, 5 bases. This CDR3 is built from 13 residues. Germline assignment: CDR1 SNHLY and CDR2 FYNNEI. The CDR3 coding sequence is TGTGCCAGCAGTCAAACCCCAGGGTGGCTGGAAGCATTT. Translated: CASSQTPGWLEAF.

This chain uses TRBV9 with TRBJ2-1, with D possibly matching TRBD2 (6 bases). The CDR3 consists of 13 residues. The germline V gene has CDR1 SGDLS and CDR2 YYNGEE. V gave up 4 bases and J gave up 8 bases, with 13 bases separating them. In DNA form, the CDR3 reads TGTGCCAGCAGCATCGGGAGTTGGGATGAGCAGTTCTTC. This translates into CASSIGSWDEQFF.

This rearrangement joins TRBV2 to TRBJ2-6; D may be TRBD2 (6 bases). Trimming took off 8 bases at V and 3 bases at J, with 11 bases between the two ends. From germline, CDR1 is SNHLY and CDR2 FYNNEI. The CDR3 is 14 residues long. This chain's CDR3 is CASSREDGANVLTF. The CDR3 DNA reads as TGTGCCAGCTCCAGGGAGGATGGGGCCAACGTCCTGACTTTC.

V is TRBV5-1 and J is TRBJ2-5, with TRBD1 matching 9 bases. V lost 4 bases and J lost 5; bases outside the gene matches: 6. This CDR3 has 14 amino acids. Germline V gene sequence: CDR1 SGHRS, CDR2 YFSETQ. CDR3 amino acids: CASSGQGSAETQYF. CDR3 in DNA: TGCGCCAGCAGCGGACAGGGGTCGGCGGAGACCCAGTACTTC.

V usage is TRBV2 and J usage is TRBJ2-3; D might be TRBD2 (7 bases). V was pared by 7 bases and J by 1 base, with 15 bases between. The CDR3 is 15 amino acids. Germline loops: CDR1 SNHLY, CDR2 FYNNEI. CDR3 loop: CASNPTGRGTDTQYF. The DNA for the CDR3 is TGTGCCAGCAATCCCACAGGGAGGGGCACAGATACGCAGTATTTT.

Here the CDR3 reads CATSRAVSNSPLHF. The CDR3 bases are TGTGCCACCAGCAGAGCAGTCTCTAATTCACCCCTCCACTTT. This chain links TRBV15 with TRBJ1-6; the D is unclear. The germline V and J ends were trimmed by 1 base and 6 bases, with 7 bases remaining between them. Looked up from germline, CDR1 is LNHNV and CDR2 is YYDKDF (reference sequence). CDR3 size: 14 residues.

In this sample, this clone turned up a few times. The chain carries TRBV6-6 and TRBJ2-7, with 9 bases identical to TRBD1. Losses at the gene ends were 2 bases for V and 1 base for J; bases not matched to a gene: 3. This CDR3 has 15 amino acids. CDR1 is MNHNY and CDR2 is SVGAGI in the germline V gene (reference sequence). The CDR3 nucleotides read TGTGCCAGCAGTTACCGGGACAGGGTTTCCTACGAGCAGTACTTC. Translated: CASSYRDRVSYEQYF.

V is TRBV7-9 and J is TRBJ2-1, with 13 positions matching TRBD2. The germline gives CDR1 SEHNR, CDR2 FQNEAQ (reference sequence). With V trimmed by 3 bases and J by 6 bases, 8 bases remained unmatched. The CDR3 totals 17 residues. For the CDR3, the DNA is TGTGCCAGCAGCTTCATAGGGGGACTAGCGGGGCTCAATGAGCAGTTCTTC. Its translation: CASSFIGGLAGLNEQFF. Together with reference TRBV7-9 and TRBJ2-1, the CDR3 gives the full variable domain: DTGVSQNPRHKITKRGQNVTFRCDPISEHNRLYWYRQTLGQGPEFLTYFQNEAQLEKSRLLSDRFSAERPKGSFSTLEIQRTEQGDSAMYLCASSFIGGLAGLNEQFFGPGTRLTVL.

The V and J genes are TRBV4-2 and TRBJ2-1, with 12 bases identical to TRBD2. The CDR3 runs to 17 residues. Germline CDR1 is LGHNA and CDR2 is YNFKEQ. V trimming: 1 base; J trimming: 10 bases; junction bases outside the gene matches: 11. As DNA, the CDR3 is TGTGCCAGCAGCCAAGCGTCCGGACTAGCGGGGCAACACGAGCAGTTCTTC. It codes for CASSQASGLAGQHEQFF.

This clone was recorded a few times. The chain employs TRBV9 and TRBJ1-1; a possible D gene is TRBD1 (5 bases). The V gene lost 0 bases and the J gene lost 0 bases, with 12 bases spanning the gap. The CDR3 is 16 amino acids. Germline V gene lookup returns CDR1 SGDLS and CDR2 YYNGEE. CDR3 in amino acids: CASSVGPQALNTEAFF. CDR3 coding DNA: TGTGCCAGCAGCGTAGGTCCACAGGCTTTGAACACTGAAGCTTTCTTT.

This chain's CDR3 is CASSPRTGGSETQYF. Written as DNA, the CDR3 is TGTGCCAGCAGCCCGAGGACAGGGGGCTCAGAGACCCAGTACTTC. The chain recombines TRBV5-4 with TRBJ2-5, with 11 bases identical to TRBD1. J lost 4 bases, V lost 4 bases, and 6 bases had no gene match. Germline CDR1 reads SGHNT; CDR2 reads YYREEE (reference sequence). The CDR3 length is 15 residues.

CDR3 sequence reads: CASPLRLMGSYNSPLHF. Here the CDR3 DNA reads TGCGCCAGCCCCCTCAGGCTGATGGGCTCCTATAATTCACCCCTCCACTTT. The V and J genes are TRBV5-1 and TRBJ1-6; D gene uncertain. The CDR3 extends over 17 amino acids. Trimming took off 7 bases at V and 0 bases at J, with 17 bases between the two ends. Germline V gene data show CDR1 as SGHRS and CDR2 as YFSETQ.

The chain carries TRBV11-3 and TRBJ2-3, with 7 bases aligning to TRBD2. The CDR3 is 14 residues long. V dropped 3 bases and J dropped 2; count of bases not matched to a gene: 2. Germline CDR1 SGHNT, CDR2 YENEEA. The CDR3 loop reads CASSLGGNTDTQYF. The CDR3 nucleotides read TGTGCCAGCAGCTTGGGAGGGAACACAGATACGCAGTATTTT.

This chain links TRBV9 with TRBJ1-1; D ambiguous. Trimming cost V 0 bases and J 1 base, with 10 bases left between them. Germline V gives CDR1 SGDLS, CDR2 YYNGEE. This CDR3 is built from 15 residues. CDR3 residues: CASSVVEDRNTEAFF. The CDR3 region has the DNA TGTGCCAGCAGCGTAGTGGAGGATCGGAACACTGAAGCTTTCTTT.

The chain couples TRBV27 to TRBJ2-1, with 7 nucleotides matching TRBD2. The germline V gene has CDR1 MNHEY and CDR2 SMNVEV (reference sequence). This CDR3 has 13 residues. Losses at the gene ends were 6 bases for V and 7 bases for J; bases not matched to a gene: 6. CDR3 DNA sequence: TGTGCCAGCAGGCGTGGGAGGGCAAATGAGCAGTTCTTC. This encodes CASRRGRANEQFF.

The CDR3 DNA reads as TGCAGCGTTGATCCCCAGGGTGCTGAAGCTTTCTTT. This sequence encodes CSVDPQGAEAFF. This rearrangement joins TRBV29-1 to TRBJ1-1, with a weak D call TRBD1 (5 bases). The V end was cut by 3 bases, the J end by 6 bases, with 11 bases between. This CDR3 is 12 amino acids long. Germline CDR1 is SQVTM and CDR2 is ANQGSEA. The full variable domain, in which reference TRBV29-1 and TRBJ1-1 provide the parts outside the CDR3, is SAVISQKPSRDICQRGTSLTIQCQVDSQVTMMFWYRQQPGQSLTLIATANQGSEATYESGFVIDKFPISRPNLTFSTLTVSNMSPEDSSIYLCSVDPQGAEAFFGQGTRLTVV.

The chain carries TRBV14 and TRBJ2-3; TRBD2 aligns across 9 bases. Losses at the gene ends were 6 bases for V and 0 bases for J; bases not matched to a gene: 4. CDR1 is SGHDN, CDR2 FVKESK, per germline. The CDR3 sequence is 15 residues long. The CDR3 DNA reads TGTGCCAGCAGAAGGACTAGCGCCAGCACAGATACGCAGTATTTT. Translated, it gives CASRRTSASTDTQYF.